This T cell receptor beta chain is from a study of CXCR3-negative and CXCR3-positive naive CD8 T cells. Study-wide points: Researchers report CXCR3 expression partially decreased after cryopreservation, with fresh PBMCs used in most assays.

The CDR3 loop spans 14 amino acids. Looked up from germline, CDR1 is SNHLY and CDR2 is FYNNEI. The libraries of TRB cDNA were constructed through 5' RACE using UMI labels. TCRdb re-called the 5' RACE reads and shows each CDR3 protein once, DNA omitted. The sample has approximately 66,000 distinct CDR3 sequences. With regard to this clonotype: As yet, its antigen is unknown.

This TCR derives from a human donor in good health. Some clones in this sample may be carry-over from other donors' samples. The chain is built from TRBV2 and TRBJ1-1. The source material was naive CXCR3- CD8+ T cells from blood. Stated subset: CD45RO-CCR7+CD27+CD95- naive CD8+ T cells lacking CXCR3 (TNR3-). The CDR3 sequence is CASTDSILNTEAFF. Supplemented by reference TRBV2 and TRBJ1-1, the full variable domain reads EPEVTQTPSHQVTQMGQEVILRCVPISNHLYFYWYRQILGQKVEFLVSFYNNEISEKSEIFDDQFSVERPDGSNFTLKIRSTKLEDSAMYFCASTDSILNTEAFFGQGTRLTVV.